Below, 27 T cell receptor beta chains from the same sample are listed, as sequenced in a study of cytomegalovirus exposure and HLA in healthy donors. This PCR relied on a set of 60 Vbeta primers and 13 Jbeta primers. Generated by immunoSEQ multiplex PCR, the TCRdb table keeps only in-frame clones and is missing some. This sample has about 180,000 clones, with around four fifths found just once. The sequenced sample consisted of PBMCs. These receptors were collected from a boy aged 2-15 years in good health and CMV-seronegative.

The V and J genes are TRBV7-2 and TRBJ2-7, with 7 bases that match TRBD2. The CDR3 consists of 16 residues. The germline gives CDR1 SGHTA, CDR2 FQGNSA. The ends lost 5 bases at V and 4 bases at J; junction bases unmatched: 14. The CDR3 sequence: CASSHGGAGKRYEQYF. CDR3 DNA: TGTGCCAGCAGCCATGGGGGAGCGGGAAAGAGGTACGAGCAGTACTTC. Full variable domain (remainder filled in from reference TRBV7-2 and TRBJ2-7): GAGVSQSPSNKVTEKGKDVELRCDPISGHTALYWYRQSLGQGLEFLIYFQGNSAPDKSGLPSDRFSAERTGGSVSTLTIQRTQQEDSAVYLCASSHGGAGKRYEQYFGPGTRLTVT.

There are a few counts of this clone. Other DNA sequences in the sample encode the same CDR3. The J gene is TRBJ2-3, the V gene TRBV13; 10 nucleotides match TRBD2. V lost 5 bases to trimming and J lost 2 bases; unmatched junction nucleotides: 7. CDR1 and CDR2 (germline): PRHDT, FYEKMQ (reference sequence). The CDR3 covers 16 residues. CDR3 sequence: CASSPRTSGNTDTQYF. As DNA, the CDR3 is TGTGCCAGCAGCCCCCGGACTAGCGGTAACACAGATACGCAGTATTTT.

This clone was counted only a few times. The CDR3 DNA reads TGTGCCAGCAGCCTGGGGACAGGGCAGACTCTTAGCTCCTACAATGAGCAGTTCTTC. It codes for CASSLGTGQTLSSYNEQFF. This sequence joins TRBV5-6 and TRBJ2-1; TRBD1 aligns across 9 bases. Germline CDR1 and CDR2: SGHDT and YYEEEE. The CDR3 extends over 19 amino acids. V dropped 4 bases and J dropped 0; count of bases not matched to a gene: 14.

The chain uses TRBV19 and TRBJ1-2; TRBD1 matches at 8 bases. Trimming cost V 4 bases and J 6 bases; bases outside gene matches: 10. Germline-derived CDR1 and CDR2 are LNHDA and SQIVND (reference sequence). There are 15 residues in the CDR3. The CDR3 loop reads CASSTTGTGKNGYTF. For the CDR3, the DNA is TGTGCCAGTAGTACAACCGGGACAGGCAAAAATGGCTACACCTTC.

The CDR3 DNA follows: TGTGCCAGTAGTATAGATGGGGACAGGGCTCAGCCCCAGCATTTT. This translates into CASSIDGDRAQPQHF. The chain combines TRBV19 with TRBJ1-5, with 9 bases lining up with TRBD1. Germline V CDR1 and CDR2: LNHDA, SQIVND (reference sequence). V trimming: 0 bases; J trimming: 6 bases; junction bases outside the gene matches: 3. The CDR3 totals 15 residues.

The V and J genes are TRBV6-5 and TRBJ1-1; tentatively, D is TRBD1 (6 bases). The V end was cut by 3 bases, the J end by 2 bases, with 16 bases between. Germline lookup yields CDR1 MNHEY and CDR2 SVGAGI. The CDR3 has 16 residues. The CDR3 nucleotides read TGTGCCAGCAGTTATTTTTCCGGGGGGGGCAACACTGAAGCTTTCTTT. Translating gives CASSYFSGGGNTEAFF.

The chain combines TRBV10-1 with TRBJ2-5; D may be TRBD1 (6 bases). The CDR3 consists of 16 residues. V was pared by 3 bases and J by 5 bases, with 19 bases between. Germline CDR1 reads WNHNN; CDR2 reads SYGVQD (reference sequence). The CDR3 nucleotides read TGCGCCAGCAGTGATAGGGCGGGCAGGGGCGTCGAGACCCAGTACTTC. Translating it yields CASSDRAGRGVETQYF.

V usage is TRBV4-1 and J usage is TRBJ1-2; the D gene is possibly TRBD1 (6 bases). CDR3 length: 13 residues. With 8 bases removed from V and 7 bases from J, the gap between germline ends came to 17 bases. Germline V gives CDR1 MGHRA, CDR2 YSYEKL. CDR3 sequence reads: CASGQTGGGGYTF. The CDR3 DNA reads TGCGCCAGCGGACAGACGGGGGGCGGTGGCTACACCTTC.

The V call is TRBV6-5, the J call TRBJ2-7; 13 nucleotides line up with TRBD2. The CDR3 totals 15 residues. V dropped 8 bases and J dropped 6; count of bases not matched to a gene: 10. Germline V CDR1 and CDR2: MNHEY, SVGAGI. The CDR3 DNA sequence: TGTGCCAGCGGCCTCCCAGGACTAGCGGGAGCCGAGCAGTACTTC. It translates to CASGLPGLAGAEQYF.

This clone appeared a single time. The chain carries TRBV19 and TRBJ1-2, with unresolved D. CDR3 length equals 13 residues. V dropped 6 bases and J dropped 6 bases, with 14 bases sitting between them. Germline loops: CDR1 LNHDA, CDR2 SQIVND (reference sequence). In DNA, the CDR3 is TGTGCCAGTAGGATTGACACGAACCATGGCTACACCTTC. Translated: CASRIDTNHGYTF. Full variable domain (outside the CDR3, taken from reference TRBV19 and TRBJ1-2): DGGITQSPKYLFRKEGQNVTLSCEQNLNHDAMYWYRQDPGQGLRLIYYSQIVNDFQKGDIAEGYSVSREKKESFPLTVTSAQKNPTAFYLCASRIDTNHGYTFGSGTRLTVV.

The chain carries TRBV9 and TRBJ2-1; the match to TRBD2 covers 12 bases. CDR3 size: 16 residues. Germline CDR1 is SGDLS and CDR2 is YYNGEE. Losses at the gene ends were 4 bases for V and 6 bases for J; bases not matched to a gene: 8. The CDR3 DNA sequence: TGTGCCAGCAGCCCCTCCCGACTAGCGGGAGTCAATGAGCAGTTCTTC. Protein: CASSPSRLAGVNEQFF.

This clone turned up a few times. V is TRBV7-9 and J is TRBJ2-5; the match to TRBD2 covers 9 bases. CDR3 length: 16 amino acids. Germline CDR1 reads SEHNR; CDR2 reads FQNEAQ (reference sequence). The J segment lost 5 bases and the V segment lost 7 bases, leaving 14 bases of the junction unmatched. CDR3 nucleotides: TGTGCCAGCACCCCTCCTGGCGGGGGGGCCAGGGAGACCCAGTACTTC. This codes for CASTPPGGGARETQYF.

This clone was seen a few times. The CDR3 here is CASSANGDRVGEQYF. The CDR3 nucleotides read TGTGCCAGCAGCGCGAATGGGGACAGGGTCGGCGAGCAGTACTTC. The chain combines TRBV9 with TRBJ2-7; 9 bases line up with TRBD1. Germline assignment: CDR1 SGDLS and CDR2 YYNGEE. The ends lost 3 bases at V and 6 bases at J; junction bases unmatched: 10. The CDR3 spans 15 residues.

This sequence joins TRBV5-1 and TRBJ1-1, with 9 nucleotides matching TRBD1. Per germline, CDR1 SGHRS and CDR2 YFSETQ. There are 14 residues in the CDR3. J lost 4 bases, V lost 2 bases, and 3 bases had no gene match. CDR3 nucleotides: TGCGCCAGCAGCTTCGGACAGGGGATCACTGAAGCTTTCTTT. Its protein product is CASSFGQGITEAFF.

As DNA, the CDR3 is TGCAGCGTTGCAGGGGGCCTCAATCAGCCCCAGCATTTT. It yields the protein CSVAGGLNQPQHF. The chain couples TRBV29-1 to TRBJ1-5; TRBD1 matches 8 bases. The CDR3 runs to 13 residues. V lost 4 bases, J lost 3 bases, and 2 bases stayed unmatched. CDR1 and CDR2 from the germline V gene are SQVTM and ANQGSEA. Full variable domain (rest looked up from reference TRBV29-1 and TRBJ1-5): SAVISQKPSRDICQRGTSLTIQCQVDSQVTMMFWYRQQPGQSLTLIATANQGSEATYESGFVIDKFPISRPNLTFSTLTVSNMSPEDSSIYLCSVAGGLNQPQHFGDGTRLSIL.

V is TRBV4-1 and J is TRBJ2-3; D is undetermined. This CDR3 comprises 16 residues. From germline, CDR1 is MGHRA and CDR2 YSYEKL. The V end was cut by 0 bases, the J end by 1 base, with 11 bases between. The CDR3 coding sequence is TGCGCCAGCAGCCAAGATTACCCAGTGGGCACAGATACGCAGTATTTT. Translated, it gives CASSQDYPVGTDTQYF.

The V call is TRBV4-1, the J call TRBJ2-5; 8 positions agree with TRBD2. The V and J ends lost 2 bases and 7 bases, in that order; junction bases with no gene match: 9. The CDR3 runs 15 residues. In germline, CDR1 is MGHRA, CDR2 YSYEKL. The CDR3 reads CASSQSGLVEGTQYF. The CDR3 nucleotides read TGCGCCAGCAGCCAATCGGGACTAGTAGAGGGGACCCAGTACTTC.

V is TRBV2 and J is TRBJ1-2, with 9 bases fitting TRBD1. This CDR3 is 14 amino acids long. Germline trimming cut 7 bases from V and 5 bases from J; bases unmatched to any gene: 8. The germline gives CDR1 SNHLY, CDR2 FYNNEI. The chain's CDR3 is CASTPGTGTYGYTF. Here the CDR3 DNA reads TGTGCCAGCACCCCCGGGACAGGGACGTATGGCTACACCTTC.

The chain links TRBV27 to TRBJ2-7; D not resolved. Between the trimmed V and J ends, which lost 4 bases and 3 bases, there was a span of 10 bases. This CDR3 is 13 amino acids long. Germline CDR1 and CDR2: MNHEY and SMNVEV (reference sequence). CDR3 bases: TGTGCCAGCAGTTCCGCCGCAGACTACGAGCAGTACTTC. The encoded protein is CASSSAADYEQYF.

This clone has only a few counts. The V call is TRBV28, the J call TRBJ1-6, with 7 bases lining up with TRBD1. In germline, CDR1 is MDHEN, CDR2 SYDVKM. The CDR3 runs 16 residues. Trimming took 4 bases from V and 9 from J; bases not matched to a gene: 12. DNA of the CDR3: TGTGCCAGCAGTTCCTTGGGGCAGGGGGATCGTTCACCCCTCCACTTT. Amino acids: CASSSLGQGDRSPLHF.

The chain employs TRBV18 and TRBJ2-1, with D possibly being TRBD2 (6 bases). The germline V gene encodes CDR1 KGHSH and CDR2 LQKENI. Trimming shortened V by 1 base and J by 7 bases, and 14 bases separated the two germline ends. CDR3 length equals 15 residues. The DNA for the CDR3 is TGTGCCAGCTCACCACTGGGGACGGGAGTAAATGAGCAGTTCTTC. Its translation: CASSPLGTGVNEQFF. The full variable domain, completed using reference TRBV18 and TRBJ2-1, is NAGVMQNPRHLVRRRGQEARLRCSPMKGHSHVYWYRQLPEEGLKFMVYLQKENIIDESGMPKERFSAEFPKEGPSILRIQQVVRGDSAAYFCASSPLGTGVNEQFFGPGTRLTVL.

DNA of the CDR3: TGTGCCTGGAGTGTACGGATAGCTCAAGAGACCCAGTACTTC. It is translated as CAWSVRIAQETQYF. The gene calls are TRBV30 and TRBJ2-5; the D is unclear. The V and J ends lost 0 bases and 2 bases respectively, with 10 bases between them. CDR1 is GTSNPN, CDR2 SVGIG, per germline (reference sequence). This CDR3 has 14 residues. Supplemented by reference TRBV30 and TRBJ2-5, the full variable domain reads SQTIHQWPATLVQPVGSPLSLECTVEGTSNPNLYWYRQAAGRGLQLLFYSVGIGQISSEVPQNLSASRPQDRQFILSSKKLLLSDSGFYLCAWSVRIAQETQYFGPGTRLLVL.

This clone was recorded once. The V call is TRBV5-1, the J call TRBJ2-7, with TRBD1 identical over 9 bases. Trimming at V came to 4 bases and at J to 0 bases, leaving 2 bases not matched to a gene. Per germline, CDR1 SGHRS and CDR2 YFSETQ. The CDR3 extends over 14 amino acids. The CDR3 spells CASSKTGGSYEQYF. The DNA for the CDR3 is TGCGCCAGCAGCAAGACAGGGGGCTCCTACGAGCAGTACTTC.

This clone has just a few counts. The J gene is TRBJ2-3, the V gene TRBV5-4, with TRBD2 matching 12 bases. After removal of 2 bases from V and 3 bases from J, the junction contained 16 bases not matched to a gene. The CDR3 spans 20 residues. Per germline, CDR1 SGHNT and CDR2 YYREEE (reference sequence). The CDR3 loop reads CASSFGARLAGAGGTDTQYF. The CDR3, as DNA: TGTGCCAGCAGCTTCGGGGCAAGACTAGCGGGGGCGGGGGGTACAGATACGCAGTATTTT. The full variable domain, completed using reference TRBV5-4 and TRBJ2-3, is ETGVTQSPTHLIKTRGQQVTLRCSSQSGHNTVSWYQQALGQGPQFIFQYYREEENGRGNFPPRFSGLQFPNYSSELNVNALELDDSALYLCASSFGARLAGAGGTDTQYFGPGTRLTVL.

This chain connects TRBV10-3 to TRBJ1-1; D might be TRBD1 (5 bases). Deletions cut 7 bases from V and 3 bases from J, with 12 bases between. Germline V gene sequence: CDR1 ENHRY, CDR2 SYGVKD. The CDR3 runs 13 residues. The CDR3 is CAIKRGGDTEAFF. The DNA of the CDR3 is TGTGCCATCAAGCGGGGAGGGGACACTGAAGCTTTCTTT.

CDR3 DNA sequence: TGCGCCAGCAGCGATCCAGGGGGCGCGTTCACCGAGACCCAGTACTTC. It is translated as CASSDPGGAFTETQYF. The chain couples TRBV5-1 to TRBJ2-5; 8 nucleotides match TRBD1. The germline V gene has CDR1 SGHRS and CDR2 YFSETQ. CDR3 length: 16 amino acids. The V segment lost 4 bases and the J segment 5 bases; nucleotides outside the gene matches: 13. Using reference TRBV5-1 and TRBJ2-5 for the parts outside the CDR3, the full variable domain is KAGVTQTPRYLIKTRGQQVTLSCSPISGHRSVSWYQQTPGQGLQFLFEYFSETQRNKGNFPGRFSGRQFSNSRSEMNVSTLELGDSALYLCASSDPGGAFTETQYFGPGTRLLVL.

J is TRBJ2-5 and V is TRBV5-4, with 8 bases that match TRBD2. The V and J ends lost 0 bases and 5 bases, in that order; junction bases with no gene match: 9. CDR1 is SGHNT and CDR2 is YYREEE in the germline V gene (reference sequence). The CDR3 sequence is 16 residues long. CDR3 sequence (DNA): TGTGCCAGCAGCTTGGGGGGAGCGGGGGCTGGCGAGACCCAGTACTTC. Residues: CASSLGGAGAGETQYF.